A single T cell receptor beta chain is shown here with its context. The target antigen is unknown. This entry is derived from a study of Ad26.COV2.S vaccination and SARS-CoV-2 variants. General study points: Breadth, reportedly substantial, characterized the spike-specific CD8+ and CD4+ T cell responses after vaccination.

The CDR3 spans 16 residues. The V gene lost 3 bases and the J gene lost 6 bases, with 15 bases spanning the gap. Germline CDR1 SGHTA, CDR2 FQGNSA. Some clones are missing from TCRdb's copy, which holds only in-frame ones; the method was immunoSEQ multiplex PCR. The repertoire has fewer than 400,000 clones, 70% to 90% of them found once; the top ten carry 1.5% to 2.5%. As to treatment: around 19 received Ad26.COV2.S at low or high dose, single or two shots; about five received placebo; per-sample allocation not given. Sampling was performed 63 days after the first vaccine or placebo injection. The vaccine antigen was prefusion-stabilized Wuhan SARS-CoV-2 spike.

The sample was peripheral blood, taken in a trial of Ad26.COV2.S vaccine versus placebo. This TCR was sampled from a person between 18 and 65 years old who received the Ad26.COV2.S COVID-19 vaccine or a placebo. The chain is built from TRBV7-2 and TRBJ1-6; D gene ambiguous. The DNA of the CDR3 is TGTGCCAGCAGCTTGAGGATGCAGAGCCTTAATTCACCCCTCCACTTT. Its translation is CASSLRMQSLNSPLHF.